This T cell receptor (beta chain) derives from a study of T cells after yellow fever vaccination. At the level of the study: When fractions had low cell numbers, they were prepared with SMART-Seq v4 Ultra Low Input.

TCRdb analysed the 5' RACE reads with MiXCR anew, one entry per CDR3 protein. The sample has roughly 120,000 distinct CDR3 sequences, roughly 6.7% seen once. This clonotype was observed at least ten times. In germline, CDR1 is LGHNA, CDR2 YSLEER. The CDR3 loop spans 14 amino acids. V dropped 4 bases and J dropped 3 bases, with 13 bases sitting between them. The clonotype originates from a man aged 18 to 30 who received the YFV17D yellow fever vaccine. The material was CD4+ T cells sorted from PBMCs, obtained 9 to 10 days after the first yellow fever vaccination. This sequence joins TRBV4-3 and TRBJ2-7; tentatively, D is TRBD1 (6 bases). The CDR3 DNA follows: TGCGCCAGCAGCCGACAGGCCACAGTCTACGAGCAGTACTTC. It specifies CASSRQATVYEQYF.